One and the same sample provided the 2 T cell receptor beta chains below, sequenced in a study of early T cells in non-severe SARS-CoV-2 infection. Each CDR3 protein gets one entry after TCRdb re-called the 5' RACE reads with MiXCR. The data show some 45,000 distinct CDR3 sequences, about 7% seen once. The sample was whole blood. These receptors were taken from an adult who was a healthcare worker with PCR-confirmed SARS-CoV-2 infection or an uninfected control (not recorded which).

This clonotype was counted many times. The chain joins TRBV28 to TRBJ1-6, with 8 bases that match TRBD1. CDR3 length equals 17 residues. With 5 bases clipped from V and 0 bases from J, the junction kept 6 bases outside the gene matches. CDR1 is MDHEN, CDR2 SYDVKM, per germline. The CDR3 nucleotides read TGTGCCAGCAGTCTTCGGACAGGGAGCTCCTATAATTCACCCCTCCACTTT. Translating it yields CASSLRTGSSYNSPLHF.

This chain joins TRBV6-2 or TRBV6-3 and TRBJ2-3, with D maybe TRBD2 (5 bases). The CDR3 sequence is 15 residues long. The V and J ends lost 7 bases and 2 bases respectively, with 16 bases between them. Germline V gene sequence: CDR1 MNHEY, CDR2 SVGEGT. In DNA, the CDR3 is TGTGCCAGCACCCAAGGACTTCTTCTCACAGATACGCAGTATTTT. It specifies CASTQGLLLTDTQYF.